The present entry profiles one T cell receptor beta chain with its context. This record belongs to a study of blood T cell repertoires in COVID-19. Background on the study: Collection of acute and convalescent COVID-19 samples took place in the United States, Italy and Spain. T cells, B-cell-depleted T cells, or PBMCs provided the cDNA or gDNA that served as material.

Using immunoSEQ multiplex PCR, the repertoire was profiled, and TCRdb retains in-frame clones only, with some absent. The table records 200,000 to 300,000 clones, 75% to 90% of them present only once. Deletions cut 0 bases from V and 6 bases from J, with 11 bases between. CDR1 and CDR2 from the germline V gene are MNHEY and SVGAGI. The CDR3 is 14 residues long. The receptor's source is a woman between 40 and 50 years old who had recovered from COVID-19. The sequenced material came from peripheral blood. V and J are TRBV6-5 and TRBJ1-2; perhaps TRBD1 as D (5 bases). The CDR3 nucleotides read TGTGCCAGCAGTTACTCGACAGCTCACAATGGCTACACCTTC. It encodes CASSYSTAHNGYTF.